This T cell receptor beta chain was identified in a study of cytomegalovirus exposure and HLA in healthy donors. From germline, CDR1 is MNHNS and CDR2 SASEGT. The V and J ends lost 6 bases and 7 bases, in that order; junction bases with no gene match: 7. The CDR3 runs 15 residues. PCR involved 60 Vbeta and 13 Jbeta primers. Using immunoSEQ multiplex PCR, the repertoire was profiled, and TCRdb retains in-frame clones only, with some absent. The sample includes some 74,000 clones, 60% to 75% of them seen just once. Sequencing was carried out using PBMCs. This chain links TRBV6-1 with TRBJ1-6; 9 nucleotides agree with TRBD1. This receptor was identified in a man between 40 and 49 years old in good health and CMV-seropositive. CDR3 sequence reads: CASREDRGRNSPLHF. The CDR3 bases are TGTGCCAGCAGGGAGGACAGGGGCCGGAATTCACCCCTCCACTTT.